One TCR beta chain is described in this entry. A modified ARM-PCR protocol with three rounds of nested PCR amplified TCRbeta. TCRdb ran MiXCR on the multiplex PCR reads and lists one entry per CDR3 protein. Of more than 75,000 distinct CDR3 sequences in the sample, around 85% are singletons; the top ten hold about 14%. The CDR3 contains 13 residues. Trimming removed 5 bases from V and 9 bases from J; junction bases left unmatched: 8. Germline-derived CDR1 and CDR2 are SEHNR and FQNEAQ (reference sequence). This sample's RNA came from whole unsorted tissue. The sample belongs to a study of tumor and adjacent non-tumor tissue in lung cancer. At the level of the study: Histology: eleven to twelve adenocarcinoma, a couple of squamous cell carcinoma, 1 small cell lung cancer.

The sequencing sample was made of lung tumor tissue. The clonotype originates from a woman aged 50 to 60 with non-small cell lung cancer. The chain joins TRBV7-9 to TRBJ1-2, with 8 bases matching TRBD1. DNA for the CDR3: TGTGCCAGCAGCGAGGGACAGGCAGATAGCTACACCTTC. It translates to CASSEGQADSYTF.